The present T cell receptor (beta chain) was sequenced within a study of T-cell memory formation after mild COVID-19. Across the study: There were largely donor-specific TCR clusters.

One entry per CDR3 protein results from TCRdb running MiXCR on the 5' RACE reads. Of about 110,000 distinct CDR3 sequences in the sample, roughly an eighth were seen once. The sample was PBMCs or a T cell subset sorted from them (not recorded which). This receptor was taken from a man younger than 35 who had mild COVID-19 (a few samples of this study predate the infection). Cell type and time point are not known.

CDR3 sequence (DNA): TGTGCCAGCAGTTCGATGCGGGGGAATCCCTTTGGCACAGATACGCAGTATTTT. It codes for CASSSMRGNPFGTDTQYF. The rearrangement joins TRBV6-2 or TRBV6-3 to TRBJ2-3; TRBD2 aligns across 7 bases. The CDR3 is 18 amino acids. Germline-derived CDR1 and CDR2 are MNHEY and SVGEGT. Unmatched junction bases numbered 14, after V lost 4 bases and J lost 1 base.